Below, 5 T cell receptor beta chains from the same sample are listed, as sequenced in a study of T cell changes during pregnancy in multiple sclerosis. The repertoire was sequenced with immunoSEQ multiplex PCR; TCRdb's copy has only in-frame clones and lacks some. The sample lists approximately 100,000 clones, about 90% occurring once. Sample: peripheral blood, taken after pregnancy. Source of these receptors: a female donor with multiple sclerosis, enrolled in a pregnancy study.

The chain uses TRBV2 and TRBJ2-7, with 7 bases lining up with TRBD2. This CDR3 has 14 residues. Germline V CDR1 and CDR2: SNHLY, FYNNEI. V dropped 1 base and J dropped 3; count of bases not matched to a gene: 3. The CDR3 protein is CASSEGGGIYEQYF. The CDR3 bases are TGTGCCAGCAGTGAAGGGGGGGGGATCTACGAGCAGTACTTC.

The chain joins TRBV5-1 to TRBJ1-4; 7 nucleotides align to TRBD1. The CDR3 is 17 amino acids. The ends lost 0 bases at V and 0 bases at J; junction bases unmatched: 5. Germline-derived CDR1 and CDR2 are SGHRS and YFSETQ. CDR3 protein: CASSLEKGQSTNEKLFF. The DNA for the CDR3 is TGCGCCAGCAGCTTGGAGAAGGGACAGTCAACTAATGAAAAACTGTTTTTT.

This clone showed up just once. The V and J genes are TRBV9 and TRBJ2-7, with D perhaps matching TRBD1 (5 bases). With 0 bases removed from V and 1 base from J, the gap between germline ends came to 8 bases. The CDR3 runs to 14 residues. Germline V CDR1 and CDR2: SGDLS, YYNGEE. The CDR3 protein is CASSVDQGSYEQYF. CDR3 sequence (DNA): TGTGCCAGCAGCGTAGATCAGGGATCCTACGAGCAGTACTTC.

This clone was seen only once. V and J are TRBV5-8 and TRBJ2-1; a possible D gene is TRBD2 (5 bases). The germline V gene has CDR1 SGHTS and CDR2 YDEGEE. This CDR3 has 15 amino acids. Trimming left V 0 bases short and J 6 bases short, with 13 bases between. The CDR3 loop is CASSLVRAPGNEQFF. CDR3 coding DNA: TGTGCCAGCAGCTTGGTGCGGGCTCCGGGCAATGAGCAGTTCTTC.

The rearrangement links TRBV11-2 to TRBJ2-6; D is unresolved. The CDR3 is 13 amino acids. The V gene's germline CDR1 is SGHAT and CDR2 FQNNGV. V was trimmed by 5 bases and J by 4 bases, leaving 6 bases between them. The CDR3 nucleotides are TGTGCCAGCAGCCCTTTCGGGGCCAACGTCCTGACTTTC. Translating gives CASSPFGANVLTF.